A selection of T cell receptor beta chains follows, all from one sample in a study of blood T cells in healthy people across ages. Using its own MiXCR run on the 5' RACE reads, TCRdb lists one record per CDR3 protein. The sample has about 730,000 distinct CDR3 sequences, around 46% seen once; the top ten hold 20% to 25%. Sample: blood. The receptors come from a woman in her sixties in good health. The CDR3 runs from the conserved cysteine through the conserved F or W. The D gene is left open where the match is weak. Clone size is not always given. Where it is, it says once, few, many or a class for expanded clones.

length	V	J	D	size	CDR3	DNA
15	TRBV3-1	TRBJ2-3	TRBD2	-	CASSETSGSTDTQYF	TGTGCCAGCAGCGAGACTAGCGGGAGCACAGATACGCAGTATTTT
14	TRBV6-5	TRBJ2-7	TRBD2	-	CASSYGGRAREQYF	TGTGCCAGCAGTTACGGGGGGAGGGCTCGCGAGCAGTACTTC
17	TRBV21-1	TRBJ1-1	-	few	CASSKANRGTGLTEAFF	TGTGCCAGCAGCAAAGCAAATAGAGGGACAGGGTTGACTGAAGCTTTCTTT
11	TRBV30	TRBJ1-1	-	-	CAWGKNTEAFF	TGTGCCTGGGGCAAGAACACTGAAGCTTTCTTT
16	TRBV9	TRBJ2-5	TRBD2	-	CASSVTSSGKGETQYF	TGTGCCAGCAGCGTAACCTCTAGCGGGAAGGGGGAGACCCAGTACTTC
13	TRBV29-1	TRBJ2-7	-	many	CSVEGPSPYEQYF	TGCAGCGTTGAGGGGCCAAGCCCCTACGAGCAGTACTTC
15	TRBV5-6	TRBJ2-5	-	few	CASSLGDNLQGTQYF	TGTGCCAGCAGCTTGGGAGACAACCTCCAAGGGACCCAGTACTTC
14	TRBV9	TRBJ2-1	TRBD1	-	CASSPGQGPREQFF	TGTGCCAGCAGCCCGGGACAGGGTCCCAGGGAGCAGTTCTTC
14	TRBV6-2/TRBV6-3	TRBJ1-5	-	-	CASSYMQNNQPQHF	TGTGCCAGCAGTTACATGCAGAATAATCAGCCCCAGCATTTT
13	TRBV20-1	TRBJ2-3	-	-	CSATDPSTDTQYF	TGCAGTGCCACGGACCCGAGCACAGATACGCAGTATTTT
17	TRBV5-1	TRBJ2-4	TRBD1	many	CASSPWTGGMAKNIQYF	TGCGCCAGCAGCCCCTGGACAGGAGGAATGGCCAAAAACATTCAGTACTTC
14	TRBV6-2/TRBV6-3	TRBJ1-1	-	-	CASQAVEWNTEAFF	TGTGCCAGCCAGGCGGTAGAATGGAACACTGAAGCTTTCTTT
12	TRBV30	TRBJ1-1	-	-	CAGSRWDTEAFF	TGTGCCGGGAGCAGGTGGGACACTGAAGCTTTCTTT
13	TRBV7-9	TRBJ2-1	-	few	CAAGASSYNEQFF	TGTGCGGCGGGGGCAAGCTCCTACAATGAGCAGTTCTTC
11	TRBV19	TRBJ2-4	-	-	CASSLDAKKYF	TGTGCCAGTAGTTTAGACGCCAAAAAGTACTTC
14	TRBV7-9	TRBJ1-4	TRBD1	-	CASSSTGGYEKLFF	TGTGCCAGCAGCTCAACAGGGGGTTATGAAAAACTGTTTTTT
12	TRBV12-3/TRBV12-4	TRBJ2-7	-	many	CASSWDMYEQYF	TGTGCCAGCAGCTGGGACATGTACGAGCAGTACTTC
14	TRBV18	TRBJ2-1	-	-	CASSPMQHQETQFF	TGTGCCAGCTCACCAATGCAGCACCAAGAGACCCAGTTCTTC
15	TRBV6-5	TRBJ2-1	TRBD2	many	CASSSLAGGDNEQFF	TGTGCCAGCAGTTCCTTAGCGGGAGGCGACAATGAGCAGTTCTTC
11	TRBV20-1	TRBJ1-1	-	-	CSATQGYDVFF	TGCAGTGCCACTCAGGGGTATGATGTTTTCTTT
13	TRBV20-1	TRBJ1-6	TRBD1	once	CSFPGQGNSPLHF	TGCAGTTTTCCGGGACAGGGCAATTCACCCCTCCACTTT
15	TRBV7-9	TRBJ2-5	TRBD2	-	CASRYYGGGPETQYF	TGTGCCAGCAGATATTACGGCGGGGGGCCGGAGACCCAGTACTTC
12	TRBV6-5	TRBJ1-2	-	-	CASRQGRYGYTF	TGTGCCAGCAGACAGGGCCGGTATGGCTACACCTTC
18	TRBV20-1	TRBJ1-2	TRBD1	-	CSASEGDRDATFNYGYTF	TGCAGTGCCAGCGAGGGTGACAGGGACGCGACATTTAACTATGGCTACACCTTC
13	TRBV6-2/TRBV6-3	TRBJ2-1	-	-	CASSLARAGEQFF	TGTGCCAGCAGTTTGGCCAGGGCGGGTGAGCAGTTCTTC
14	TRBV20-1	TRBJ1-2	-	-	CSARPTGLSYGYTF	TGCAGTGCTAGACCTACAGGGCTCAGCTATGGCTACACCTTC
17	TRBV5-1	TRBJ2-5	-	-	CASSNGVGAVSQETQYF	TGCGCCAGCAGCAATGGGGTGGGGGCAGTCTCCCAAGAGACCCAGTACTTC
14	TRBV18	TRBJ2-7	-	-	CASSQTGQLNEQYF	TGTGCCAGCTCACAGACAGGACAACTCAACGAGCAGTACTTC
13	TRBV19	TRBJ2-7	TRBD1	few	CASSRDRLDEQYF	TGTGCCAGTAGTCGGGACAGATTGGACGAGCAGTACTTC
11	TRBV20-1	TRBJ2-1	TRBD2	-	CSARRGTSPFF	TGCAGTGCTAGACGAGGGACTAGCCCGTTCTTC
13	TRBV3-1	TRBJ2-3	-	few	CASSQVAADTQYF	TGTGCCAGCAGCCAAGTAGCAGCAGATACGCAGTATTTT
13	TRBV25-1	TRBJ2-7	-	-	CASSDGSPHEQYF	TGTGCCAGCAGTGATGGCTCCCCCCACGAGCAGTACTTC
15	TRBV3-1	TRBJ2-3	-	few	CASSHGLGGTDTQYF	TGTGCCAGCAGCCATGGGCTAGGGGGCACAGATACGCAGTATTTT
14	TRBV20-1	TRBJ2-5	-	-	CSARGQILQETQYF	TGCAGTGCTAGAGGGCAGATACTTCAAGAGACCCAGTACTTC
14	TRBV5-1	TRBJ2-1	-	-	CASSLAESYNEQFF	TGCGCCAGCAGCTTGGCAGAATCCTACAATGAGCAGTTCTTC
12	TRBV20-1	TRBJ2-5	-	-	CSATTGIETQYF	TGCAGTGCTACAACAGGAATAGAGACCCAGTACTTC
15	TRBV7-2	TRBJ2-7	-	-	CASSLGRGGSYEQYF	TGTGCCAGCAGCTTAGGCCGAGGGGGGTCCTACGAGCAGTACTTC
15	TRBV7-2	TRBJ1-1	-	-	CASSPPRTLNTEAFF	TGTGCCAGCAGCCCTCCCAGGACACTGAACACTGAAGCTTTCTTT
13	TRBV27	TRBJ2-5	TRBD1	-	CASRGTDKETQYF	TGTGCCAGCAGAGGGACAGATAAAGAGACCCAGTACTTC